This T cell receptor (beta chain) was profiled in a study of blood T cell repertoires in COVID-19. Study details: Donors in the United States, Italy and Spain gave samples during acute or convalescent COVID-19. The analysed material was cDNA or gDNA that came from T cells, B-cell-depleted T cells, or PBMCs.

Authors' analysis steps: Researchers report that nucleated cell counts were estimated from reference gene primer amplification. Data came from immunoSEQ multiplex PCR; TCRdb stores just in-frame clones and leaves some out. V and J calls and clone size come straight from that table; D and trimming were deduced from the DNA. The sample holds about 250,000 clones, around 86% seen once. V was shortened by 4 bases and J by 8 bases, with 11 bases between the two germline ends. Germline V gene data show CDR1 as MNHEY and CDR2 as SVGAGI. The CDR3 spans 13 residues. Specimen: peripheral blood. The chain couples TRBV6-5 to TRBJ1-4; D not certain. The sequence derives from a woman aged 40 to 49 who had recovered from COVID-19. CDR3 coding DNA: TGTGCCAGCAGTTCCCATTCCCAGGAAAAACTGTTTTTT. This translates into CASSSHSQEKLFF.